A selection of T cell receptor beta chains follows, all from one sample in a study of T cells in Graves' hyperthyroidism and ophthalmopathy. TCRdb reanalysed the multiplex PCR reads using MiXCR and keeps one entry per CDR3 protein. Of around 300,000 distinct CDR3 sequences listed, roughly 15% are singletons. Sequenced sample: blood. The receptors here all came from a woman aged 40 to 50 with Graves' hyperthyroidism. The CDR3 runs from the conserved cysteine through the conserved F or W. The D gene is left open where the match is weak. Clone sizes are given selectively: once, few, many, or a class where the clone is expanded.

j_call clone_size d_call v_call cdr3_nt cdr3_aa
TRBJ1-1 many TRBD1 TRBV5-1 TGCGCCAGCAAACCACAATACAGGGGGGCAAAAACTGAAGCTTTCTTT CASKPQYRGAKTEAFF
TRBJ2-1 many . TRBV20-1 TGCAGTGCTAGAGGATGGCGAAACTACAATGAGCAGTTCTTC CSARGWRNYNEQFF
TRBJ2-1 many TRBD1 TRBV6-1 TGTGCCAGCAGGGAACAGGGGGCGCTGAATGAGCAGTTCTTC CASREQGALNEQFF
TRBJ2-1 few . TRBV3-1 TGTGCCAGCAGCCAAGAACCGGAGGGTACCTACAATGAGCAGTTCTTC CASSQEPEGTYNEQFF
TRBJ2-7 many TRBD2 TRBV20-1 TGCAGTGCTAGAGCCAGCGGGAGGGAGAGCTCCTACGAGCAGTACTTC CSARASGRESSYEQYF
TRBJ2-7 few TRBD2 TRBV5-1 TGCGCCAGCAGCCTCGTAGCGGGAGTAGACGAGCAGTACTTC CASSLVAGVDEQYF
TRBJ2-5 many . TRBV11-2 TGTGCCAGCAGCTTAGATTATCGGGGAGGAGAGACCCAGTACTTC CASSLDYRGGETQYF
TRBJ2-7 many . TRBV28 TGTGCCAGCAGTTTGGGGCACGCTAGCACCGAGCAGTACTTC CASSLGHASTEQYF
TRBJ1-5 many . TRBV29-1 TGCAGCGCTGGGGTGGGGGGGAGCAATCAGCCCCAGCATTTT CSAGVGGSNQPQHF
TRBJ2-3 many . TRBV7-2 TGTGCCAGCAGCTCCCTCACCGGGACAAGCCCCACGCAGTATTTT CASSSLTGTSPTQYF
TRBJ1-3 many . TRBV6-1 TGTGCCAGCCGGATGGACCGTCTGCACACCATATATTTT CASRMDRLHTIYF
TRBJ2-5 many . TRBV7-9 TGTGCCAGCAGCATAGATGGGGGAAGGGAGACCCAGTACTTC CASSIDGGRETQYF
TRBJ1-2 few . TRBV10-3 TGTGCCATCAGTGAAGGGTTTGAGGGTGGCTACACCTTC CAISEGFEGGYTF
TRBJ2-7 . TRBD2 TRBV30 TGTGCCTGGAGTGTACCGGGAGGGCACGAGCAGTACTTC CAWSVPGGHEQYF
TRBJ2-1 many TRBD2 TRBV12-3/TRBV12-4 TGTGCCAGCAGTTTATATGGGACTAGCGACAATGAGCAGTTCTTC CASSLYGTSDNEQFF
TRBJ2-1 few TRBD2 TRBV19 TGTGCCAGTACCACGGGAGCGGGAGGGACCAGGAATGAGCAGTTCTTC CASTTGAGGTRNEQFF
TRBJ2-1 many . TRBV12-3/TRBV12-4 TGTGCCAGCAGTTTAGAGGGACTCCCTTGGAATGAGCAGTTCTTC CASSLEGLPWNEQFF
TRBJ1-5 many . TRBV2 TGTGCCAGCAGTGAGTCAGGCGGGGGGTCCAATCAGCCCCAGCATTTT CASSESGGGSNQPQHF
TRBJ2-5 many . TRBV6-1 TGTGCCAGCAGTGAATCGGAGACCCAGTACTTC CASSESETQYF
TRBJ2-1 few TRBD2 TRBV18 TGTGCCAGCTCACCGCGGGAGGGCCTATCCTACAATGAGCAGTTCTTC CASSPREGLSYNEQFF
TRBJ2-5 . TRBD2 TRBV9 TGTGCCAGCAGCGCCCCCCGCCGGGCCAGCGGGAGGGCTGAGACCCAGTACTTC CASSAPRRASGRAETQYF
TRBJ2-7 . . TRBV28 TGTGCCAGCACCGAACAGGGCTACGAGCAGTACTTC CASTEQGYEQYF
TRBJ2-7 many . TRBV19 TGTGCCAGTAGTATAAGGGGCAGGAACTACGAGCAGTACTTC CASSIRGRNYEQYF
TRBJ1-5 . . TRBV9 TGTGCCAGCAACCGGGAGGGGAGCAATCAGCCCCAGCATTTT CASNREGSNQPQHF
TRBJ2-2 few TRBD1 TRBV3-1 TGTGCCAGCAGCAATTGGGACAGAAACACCGGGGAGCTGTTTTTT CASSNWDRNTGELFF
TRBJ1-2 many . TRBV6-1 TGTGCCAGCAGTTCCCACCGGGCCGGAAGGGACTATGGCTACACCTTC CASSSHRAGRDYGYTF
TRBJ2-1 . . TRBV4-1 TGCGCCAGCAGCCAAGATCTAGGGACATATTACAATGAGCAGTTCTTC CASSQDLGTYYNEQFF
TRBJ2-5 . TRBD1 TRBV18 TGTGCCAGCTCAGAAGGGACAGAGGAGGAAGAGACCCAGTACTTC CASSEGTEEEETQYF
TRBJ1-4 few . TRBV18 TGTGCCAGCTCACCGGAAGGTGGGTCTAATGAAAAACTGTTTTTT CASSPEGGSNEKLFF
TRBJ2-2 few TRBD1 TRBV7-6 TGTGCCAGCAGCACCTACCCCGGGACAGGGCTATTCGGGGAGCTGTTTTTT CASSTYPGTGLFGELFF
TRBJ2-3 few . TRBV5-6 TGTGCCAGCAGCCCTACCCAGGGAGCGGGAGATACGCAGTATTTT CASSPTQGAGDTQYF
TRBJ1-5 few . TRBV18 TGTGCCAGCTCATCCCCGACGGAGAATCAGCCCCAGCATTTT CASSSPTENQPQHF
TRBJ2-7 many . TRBV20-1 TGCAGTGCTAGACTCCCCGGACTTTACGAGCAGTACTTC CSARLPGLYEQYF
TRBJ2-7 many . TRBV6-1 TGTGCCAGCCATCGGGACTCCTCCTACGAGCAGTACTTC CASHRDSSYEQYF
TRBJ2-1 many . TRBV11-3 TGTGCCAGCAGCTTGGGACTCAAGATTCGTAATGAGCAGTTCTTC CASSLGLKIRNEQFF
TRBJ1-2 many . TRBV28 TGTGCCAGCAGGGGGCTAGAAAACCTTAACTATGGCTACACCTTC CASRGLENLNYGYTF
TRBJ1-4 many . TRBV5-1 TGCGCCAGCAGCCGCGGGGGACAAAAGGATGAAAAACTGTTTTTT CASSRGGQKDEKLFF
TRBJ1-2 . TRBD1 TRBV10-3 TGTGCCATCAGTGTTGGAGGGGGCGATGGGGGCTACACCTTC CAISVGGGDGGYTF
TRBJ2-3 many TRBD2 TRBV7-9 TGTGCCAGCAGCCCAGGGACTAGCGGGCACACAGATACGCAGTATTTT CASSPGTSGHTDTQYF
TRBJ2-2 many TRBD1 TRBV2 TGTGCCAGCAGGCCGGGACAGGGACGCACCGGGGAGCTGTTTTTT CASRPGQGRTGELFF
TRBJ1-5 few . TRBV30 TGTGCCTGGAGTGTAGGGGGGGATCAGCCCCAGCATTTT CAWSVGGDQPQHF
TRBJ1-1 many TRBD1 TRBV2 TGTGCCAGCAGTCGCACCGGGACAGGCACTGAAGCTTTCTTT CASSRTGTGTEAFF
TRBJ2-3 many TRBD1 TRBV5-1 TGCGCCAGCAGCTTGGGACAGGGGGCGTCCACAGATACGCAGTATTTT CASSLGQGASTDTQYF
TRBJ2-7 many . TRBV27 TGTGCCAGCAGTTTAGACCAGGACGGATACGAGCAGTACTTC CASSLDQDGYEQYF
TRBJ2-7 many . TRBV20-1 TGCAGTGCTAAAGGCCCACCTAGCGACACCTACGAGCAGTACTTC CSAKGPPSDTYEQYF
TRBJ1-6 . TRBD1 TRBV12-3/TRBV12-4 TGTGCCAGCAGCAAACCCGGACAGGGGGCAAGGGGTTCACCCCTCCACTTT CASSKPGQGARGSPLHF
TRBJ2-7 many . TRBV11-2 TGTGCCAGCAGCTTTGGCGGGCCGACCGAGCAGTACTTC CASSFGGPTEQYF
TRBJ1-6 many TRBD1 TRBV3-1 TGTGCCAGCAGCAAGAACTCCGGGACAGTTAGATCACCCCTCCACTTT CASSKNSGTVRSPLHF
TRBJ2-1 many TRBD2 TRBV5-1 TGCGCCAGCGGTCCTTCCGGGAGGGCTCGGGACAATGAGCAGTTCTTC CASGPSGRARDNEQFF
TRBJ2-5 . . TRBV7-8 TGTGCCAGCAGCGCCATGCCCGAGGGGAGGACCCAGTACTTC CASSAMPEGRTQYF
TRBJ2-7 . . TRBV7-2 TGTGCCAGCAGCTTAACCACCGCTAGCTCCTACGAGCAGTACTTC CASSLTTASSYEQYF
TRBJ2-7 . . TRBV6-1 TGTGCCAGCAGGCGGACTGCCGAGGGGGAGCAGTACTTC CASRRTAEGEQYF
TRBJ1-5 . . TRBV7-3 TGTGCCAGCCCTTCTAAGAGAGAAAAGAAGGGCAATCAGCCCCAGCATTTT CASPSKREKKGNQPQHF